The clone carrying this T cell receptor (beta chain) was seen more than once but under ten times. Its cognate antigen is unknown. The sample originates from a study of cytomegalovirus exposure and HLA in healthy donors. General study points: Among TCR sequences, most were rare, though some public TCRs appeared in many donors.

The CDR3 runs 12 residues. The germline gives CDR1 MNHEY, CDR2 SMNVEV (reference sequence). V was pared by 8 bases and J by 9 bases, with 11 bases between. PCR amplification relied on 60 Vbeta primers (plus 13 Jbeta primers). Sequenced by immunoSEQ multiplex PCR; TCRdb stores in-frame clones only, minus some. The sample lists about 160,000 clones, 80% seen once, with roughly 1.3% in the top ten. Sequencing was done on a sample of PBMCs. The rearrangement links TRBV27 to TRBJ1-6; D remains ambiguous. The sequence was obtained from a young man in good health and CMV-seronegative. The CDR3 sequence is CASSPRGSPLHF. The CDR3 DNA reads TGTGCCAGCTCCCCCCGCGGTTCACCCCTCCACTTT.